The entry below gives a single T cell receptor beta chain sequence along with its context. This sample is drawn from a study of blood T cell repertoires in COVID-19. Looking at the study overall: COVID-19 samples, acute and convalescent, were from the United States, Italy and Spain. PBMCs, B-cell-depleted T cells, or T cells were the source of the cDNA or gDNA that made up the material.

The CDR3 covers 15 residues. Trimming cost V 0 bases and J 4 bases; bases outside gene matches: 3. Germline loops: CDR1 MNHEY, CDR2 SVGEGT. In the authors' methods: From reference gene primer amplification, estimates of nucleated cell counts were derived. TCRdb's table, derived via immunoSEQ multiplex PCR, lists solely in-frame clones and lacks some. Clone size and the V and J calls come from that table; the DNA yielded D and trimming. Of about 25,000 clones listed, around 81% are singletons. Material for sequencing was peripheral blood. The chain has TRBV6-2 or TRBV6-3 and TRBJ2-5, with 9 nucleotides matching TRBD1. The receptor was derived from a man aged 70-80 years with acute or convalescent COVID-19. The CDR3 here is CASSYSDRGLETQYF. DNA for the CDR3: TGTGCCAGCAGTTACTCCGACAGGGGGTTAGAGACCCAGTACTTC.